These T cell receptor beta chains were read from a single sample in a study of blood T cell repertoires in COVID-19. The data were produced by immunoSEQ multiplex PCR, yet TCRdb's version contains in-frame clones alone and is incomplete. Altogether about 380,000 clones are present, 88% being singletons, with the ten largest covering about 1.2%. The sequenced sample consisted of PBMCs or T cells enriched from blood (not recorded which). Source of these receptors: a woman aged 18-29 years who had recovered from COVID-19. CDR3s include the opening cysteine and the closing phenylalanine or tryptophan. The D gene is left open where the match is weak. The size entry is marked missing in some rows and otherwise reads once, few, many or a size class.

d_gene: .; j_gene: TRBJ1-3; abundance: many; v_gene: TRBV10-3; len: 15; CDR3nt: TGTGCCATCAGTGCCAGGGGTGACTCTGGAAACACCATATATTTT; CDR3aa: CAISARGDSGNTIYF
d_gene: TRBD2; j_gene: TRBJ2-7; abundance: .; v_gene: TRBV27; len: 16; CDR3nt: TGTGCCAGCAGTTGGCGAGCGGGGGAATCGGCGGGCGAGCAGTACTTC; CDR3aa: CASSWRAGESAGEQYF
d_gene: TRBD2; j_gene: TRBJ2-2; abundance: .; v_gene: TRBV19; len: 14; CDR3nt: TGTGCCAGTTGCGGGGGGGGAAACACCGGGGAGCTGTTTTTT; CDR3aa: CASCGGGNTGELFF
d_gene: .; j_gene: TRBJ2-4; abundance: .; v_gene: TRBV5-1; len: 16; CDR3nt: TGCGCCAGCAGCTTGGCCGGGGGTACGGCCAAAAACATTCAGTACTTC; CDR3aa: CASSLAGGTAKNIQYF
d_gene: .; j_gene: TRBJ2-7; abundance: .; v_gene: TRBV5-8; len: 13; CDR3nt: TGTGCCAGCGGGCCCAAGGCCATCTACGAGCAGTACTTC; CDR3aa: CASGPKAIYEQYF
d_gene: .; j_gene: TRBJ1-2; abundance: .; v_gene: TRBV2; len: 14; CDR3nt: TGTGCCAGCAGTGAACCAGGGACAAACTATGGCTACACCTTC; CDR3aa: CASSEPGTNYGYTF
d_gene: TRBD1; j_gene: TRBJ2-1; abundance: .; v_gene: TRBV2; len: 16; CDR3nt: TGTGCCAGCAGCGTTAGACAGGGCTCATCCTACAATGAGCAGTTCTTC; CDR3aa: CASSVRQGSSYNEQFF
d_gene: TRBD1; j_gene: TRBJ1-1; abundance: .; v_gene: TRBV6-5; len: 14; CDR3nt: TGTGCCAGCAGTTACAAGGGGTCAGGGGGCGGCGCTTTCTTT; CDR3aa: CASSYKGSGGGAFF
d_gene: .; j_gene: TRBJ1-2; abundance: few; v_gene: TRBV10-2; len: 13; CDR3nt: TGCGCCAGCGTGAACATCGAACAGAATGGCTACACCTTC; CDR3aa: CASVNIEQNGYTF
d_gene: TRBD1; j_gene: TRBJ1-4; abundance: .; v_gene: TRBV19; len: 15; CDR3nt: TGTGCCAGTAGCAAACTAGGGACAGCGGGTGAAAAACTGTTTTTT; CDR3aa: CASSKLGTAGEKLFF
d_gene: TRBD2; j_gene: TRBJ2-7; abundance: few; v_gene: TRBV2; len: 13; CDR3nt: TGTGCCAGCATGCGGGGGGCATCTCCCGAGCAGTACTTC; CDR3aa: CASMRGASPEQYF
d_gene: .; j_gene: TRBJ2-7; abundance: .; v_gene: TRBV6-6; len: 15; CDR3nt: TGTGCCAGCAGTTACTCGGCCGCAGATCCCTACGAGCAGTACTTC; CDR3aa: CASSYSAADPYEQYF
d_gene: TRBD2; j_gene: TRBJ2-5; abundance: .; v_gene: TRBV7-9; len: 17; CDR3nt: TGTGCCAGCAGCCCCCCTGGGACGGGGGGATCCTCGGAGACCCAGTACTTC; CDR3aa: CASSPPGTGGSSETQYF
d_gene: .; j_gene: TRBJ2-6; abundance: .; v_gene: TRBV19; len: 15; CDR3nt: TGTGCCAGTAGTACCCTACCCTCTGGGGCCAACGTCCTGACTTTC; CDR3aa: CASSTLPSGANVLTF
d_gene: TRBD2; j_gene: TRBJ2-5; abundance: .; v_gene: TRBV4-3; len: 17; CDR3nt: TGCGCCAGCAGCCCGTCACCGGGGGGGATGACAAAAGAGACCCAGTACTTC; CDR3aa: CASSPSPGGMTKETQYF
d_gene: .; j_gene: TRBJ1-1; abundance: .; v_gene: TRBV9; len: 17; CDR3nt: TGTGCCAGCAGCGCTTCAGGGGCCTCAGGATCTTACACTGAAGCTTTCTTT; CDR3aa: CASSASGASGSYTEAFF
d_gene: TRBD2; j_gene: TRBJ2-7; abundance: few; v_gene: TRBV28; len: 15; CDR3nt: TGTGCCAGCAGTTTTGCCAGCGGGGACGGTTACGAGCAGTACTTC; CDR3aa: CASSFASGDGYEQYF
d_gene: TRBD1; j_gene: TRBJ2-5; abundance: once; v_gene: TRBV28; len: 15; CDR3nt: TGTGCCAGCAGACATCGGGACAGGGGCATGGAGACCCAGTACTTC; CDR3aa: CASRHRDRGMETQYF
d_gene: .; j_gene: TRBJ1-5; abundance: .; v_gene: TRBV6-5; len: 14; CDR3nt: TGTGCCAGCAGTTACTCTTTAGGGGATCAGCCCCAGCATTTT; CDR3aa: CASSYSLGDQPQHF
d_gene: .; j_gene: TRBJ1-1; abundance: once; v_gene: TRBV5-1; len: 12; CDR3nt: TGCGCCAGCAGCTCTACCTCGGGGAGGGCTTTCTTT; CDR3aa: CASSSTSGRAFF
d_gene: .; j_gene: TRBJ2-3; abundance: .; v_gene: TRBV7-3; len: 16; CDR3nt: TGTGCCAGCAGCTTTACCGGGACAACGGCCCCAGATACGCAGTATTTT; CDR3aa: CASSFTGTTAPDTQYF
d_gene: .; j_gene: TRBJ1-6; abundance: .; v_gene: TRBV28; len: 15; CDR3nt: TGTGCCAGCAGCCCACAGGGTTGGCTTAATTCACCCCTCCACTTT; CDR3aa: CASSPQGWLNSPLHF
d_gene: TRBD1; j_gene: TRBJ1-4; abundance: .; v_gene: TRBV19; len: 13; CDR3nt: TGTGCCAGTAGCGGGACAGAGGTGGAGAAACTGTTTTTT; CDR3aa: CASSGTEVEKLFF
d_gene: TRBD1; j_gene: TRBJ1-4; abundance: few; v_gene: TRBV7-9; len: 15; CDR3nt: TGTGCCAGCAGCTTGTTCGGGACAGGGGGGGAAAAACTGTTTTTT; CDR3aa: CASSLFGTGGEKLFF
d_gene: TRBD1; j_gene: TRBJ2-3; abundance: .; v_gene: TRBV13; len: 16; CDR3nt: TGTGCCAGCAGCTTAAGGGGGCGCACAGTCTTTGATACGCAGTATTTT; CDR3aa: CASSLRGRTVFDTQYF
d_gene: TRBD2; j_gene: TRBJ2-7; abundance: .; v_gene: TRBV7-3; len: 13; CDR3nt: TGTGCCAGTGGACTAGCGGGGGATTACGAGCAGTACTTC; CDR3aa: CASGLAGDYEQYF
d_gene: .; j_gene: TRBJ2-1; abundance: .; v_gene: TRBV6-5; len: 15; CDR3nt: TGTGCCAGCAGTCCTCTAATCTCCTCCTACAATGAGCAGTTCTTC; CDR3aa: CASSPLISSYNEQFF
d_gene: .; j_gene: TRBJ2-5; abundance: once; v_gene: TRBV7-9; len: 14; CDR3nt: TGTGCCAGCACCATTCGTCAGGGGCAAGAGACCCAGTACTTC; CDR3aa: CASTIRQGQETQYF
d_gene: .; j_gene: TRBJ1-1; abundance: .; v_gene: TRBV5-4; len: 14; CDR3nt: TGTGCCAGCAGCTACAGGGCGGGGAACACTGAAGCTTTCTTT; CDR3aa: CASSYRAGNTEAFF
d_gene: .; j_gene: TRBJ1-3; abundance: few; v_gene: TRBV3-1/TRBV3-2; len: 13; CDR3nt: TGTGCCAGCAGCCAAGGCGCGCGGAACACCATATATTTT; CDR3aa: CASSQGARNTIYF
d_gene: .; j_gene: TRBJ2-2; abundance: .; v_gene: TRBV7-9; len: 16; CDR3nt: TGTGCCAGCAGATGGGTAGGGACTTTGAACACCGGGGAGCTGTTTTTT; CDR3aa: CASRWVGTLNTGELFF
d_gene: .; j_gene: TRBJ2-7; abundance: .; v_gene: TRBV9; len: 16; CDR3nt: TGTGCCAGCAGCGGAGGTCTGGGGGGATACAGCTACGAGCAGTACTTC; CDR3aa: CASSGGLGGYSYEQYF
d_gene: .; j_gene: TRBJ1-6; abundance: .; v_gene: TRBV7-2; len: 15; CDR3nt: TGTGCCAGCAGCTTAGGACAGGCCGATAATTCACCCCTCCACTTT; CDR3aa: CASSLGQADNSPLHF
d_gene: TRBD1; j_gene: TRBJ1-2; abundance: once; v_gene: TRBV6-5; len: 14; CDR3nt: TGTGCCAGCAGCCCGGACAGGGGGTTGGGTGGCTACACCTTC; CDR3aa: CASSPDRGLGGYTF
d_gene: TRBD1; j_gene: TRBJ1-3; abundance: .; v_gene: TRBV4-3; len: 16; CDR3nt: TGCGCCAGCAGCCAAATCGCAGGGGGCATAGGAAACACCATATATTTT; CDR3aa: CASSQIAGGIGNTIYF
d_gene: .; j_gene: TRBJ2-1; abundance: .; v_gene: TRBV11-2; len: 16; CDR3nt: TGTGCCAGCAGGGATCCCTCTTGGGCGGGGAGCAATGAGCAGTTCTTC; CDR3aa: CASRDPSWAGSNEQFF
d_gene: TRBD1; j_gene: TRBJ2-1; abundance: .; v_gene: TRBV9; len: 16; CDR3nt: TGTGCCAGCAGCGACGGGACCGGGACAGGGTTGAATGAGCAGTTCTTC; CDR3aa: CASSDGTGTGLNEQFF
d_gene: .; j_gene: TRBJ2-3; abundance: .; v_gene: TRBV7-9; len: 11; CDR3nt: TGTGCCAGCAGCATGACTAATACGCAGTATTTT; CDR3aa: CASSMTNTQYF
d_gene: TRBD2; j_gene: TRBJ2-7; abundance: .; v_gene: TRBV14; len: 16; CDR3nt: TGTGCCAGCAGCCGAACGACTAGCGGGGGGATCTACGAGCAGTACTTC; CDR3aa: CASSRTTSGGIYEQYF
d_gene: .; j_gene: TRBJ1-5; abundance: .; v_gene: TRBV20-1; len: 14; CDR3nt: TGCAGTGCTAGTCTGGCTCAGGGCAATCAGCCCCAGCATTTT; CDR3aa: CSASLAQGNQPQHF
d_gene: .; j_gene: TRBJ2-2; abundance: .; v_gene: TRBV11-3; len: 13; CDR3nt: TGTGCCAGCAGCTTATATAGATACGGGGAGCTGTTTTTT; CDR3aa: CASSLYRYGELFF
d_gene: .; j_gene: TRBJ1-6; abundance: .; v_gene: TRBV19; len: 17; CDR3nt: TGTGCCAGTACCTCAGGAACAGTCTGGCCCTATAATTCACCCCTCCACTTT; CDR3aa: CASTSGTVWPYNSPLHF
d_gene: TRBD1; j_gene: TRBJ2-7; abundance: .; v_gene: TRBV7-9; len: 15; CDR3nt: TGTGCCAGCAGCGCTAGGGACAGTCGCTCCTACGAGCAGTACTTC; CDR3aa: CASSARDSRSYEQYF
d_gene: TRBD1; j_gene: TRBJ1-1; abundance: once; v_gene: TRBV19; len: 15; CDR3nt: TGTGCCAGTAGTGCCACAGGGGGACGGAACACTGAAGCTTTCTTT; CDR3aa: CASSATGGRNTEAFF
d_gene: .; j_gene: TRBJ1-2; abundance: .; v_gene: TRBV4-2; len: 16; CDR3nt: TGTGCCAGCAGCCAAGAACCGGGACACGCGAACTATGGCTACACCTTC; CDR3aa: CASSQEPGHANYGYTF
d_gene: .; j_gene: TRBJ1-5; abundance: few; v_gene: TRBV6-2/TRBV6-3; len: 14; CDR3nt: TGTGCCAGCAGTTACTCGGAGGGACGGCGGCCCCAGCATTTT; CDR3aa: CASSYSEGRRPQHF
d_gene: .; j_gene: TRBJ2-1; abundance: .; v_gene: TRBV9; len: 15; CDR3nt: TGTGCCAGCAGCGTAGCCGTCAGCTCCTACAATGAGCAGTTCTTC; CDR3aa: CASSVAVSSYNEQFF
d_gene: .; j_gene: TRBJ2-3; abundance: .; v_gene: TRBV15; len: 16; CDR3nt: TGTGCCACCAGCAGGAAAGGGGTCGGCAGCGTGGGTACGCAGTATTTT; CDR3aa: CATSRKGVGSVGTQYF
d_gene: .; j_gene: TRBJ1-5; abundance: few; v_gene: TRBV4-3; len: 16; CDR3nt: TGCGCCAGCAGCCAAGATGCTTCGCAGGGAGGTCAGCCCCAGCATTTT; CDR3aa: CASSQDASQGGQPQHF
d_gene: TRBD1; j_gene: TRBJ2-7; abundance: .; v_gene: TRBV7-6; len: 15; CDR3nt: TGTGCCAGCAGCCCAAAGACAGGGGGCTACAGAGAGCAGTACTTC; CDR3aa: CASSPKTGGYREQYF
d_gene: .; j_gene: TRBJ2-2; abundance: .; v_gene: TRBV18; len: 17; CDR3nt: TGTGCCAGCTCACCACAGACTGGGAGGGGGTACACCGGGGAGCTGTTTTTT; CDR3aa: CASSPQTGRGYTGELFF
d_gene: .; j_gene: TRBJ1-4; abundance: .; v_gene: TRBV15; len: 12; CDR3nt: TGTGCCACCAGCACAGTCACTGAAAAACTGTTTTTT; CDR3aa: CATSTVTEKLFF
d_gene: TRBD1; j_gene: TRBJ1-2; abundance: .; v_gene: TRBV27; len: 15; CDR3nt: TGTGCCAGCAGTCCGTTGGGGCAGGGGGGATATGGCTACACCTTC; CDR3aa: CASSPLGQGGYGYTF
d_gene: .; j_gene: TRBJ1-1; abundance: .; v_gene: TRBV30; len: 20; CDR3nt: TGTGCCTGGAGTGTACGGTGGGCCGCGGGCGTTGGTTCAAGGAACACTGAAGCTTTCTTT; CDR3aa: CAWSVRWAAGVGSRNTEAFF
d_gene: TRBD2; j_gene: TRBJ2-3; abundance: few; v_gene: TRBV6-1; len: 15; CDR3nt: TGTGCCAGCAGTGATGGGAGCGGGGACACAGATACGCAGTATTTT; CDR3aa: CASSDGSGDTDTQYF